This T cell receptor beta chain stems from a study of blood T cells in healthy people across ages. The V end was cut by 1 base, the J end by 3 bases, with 12 bases between. Looked up from germline, CDR1 is DFQATT and CDR2 is SNEGSKA (reference sequence). This CDR3 comprises 14 residues. Then a second PCR, running about 6 to 11 cycles, was carried out with a sample-barcoded 5' primer and a J-beta primer mix. One entry per CDR3 protein results from TCRdb running MiXCR on the 5' RACE reads. The data contain roughly 680,000 distinct CDR3 sequences, over 20% of them singletons. The sequence came from a man aged 65 to 79 in good health. The chain combines TRBV20-1 with TRBJ1-1; maybe TRBD1 (5 bases). Sequenced material: blood. The CDR3 nucleotides are TGCAGTGCTAGAGCCCAGACAGTCTACACTGAAGCTTTCTTT. Translation: CSARAQTVYTEAFF.